The clone carrying this T cell receptor beta chain has only a few counts. This sample was included in a study of blood T cell repertoires in COVID-19. In germline, CDR1 is SNHLY, CDR2 FYNNEI. The CDR3 runs to 13 residues. V was clipped by 3 bases and J by 5 bases, with 10 bases between them. Repertoires were generated with immunoSEQ multiplex PCR, while TCRdb's copy carries only in-frame clones and drops some. The profile covers tens of thousands of clones, with roughly 80% appearing a single time and about 15% taken by the ten largest. The clonotype was recovered from a woman aged 70-85 years with acute or convalescent COVID-19. V and J are TRBV2 and TRBJ1-2; no clear D. Sequencing was done on a sample of peripheral blood. CDR3 region: CASSDEDTYGYTF. DNA of the CDR3: TGTGCCAGCAGTGACGAGGATACGTATGGCTACACCTTC.